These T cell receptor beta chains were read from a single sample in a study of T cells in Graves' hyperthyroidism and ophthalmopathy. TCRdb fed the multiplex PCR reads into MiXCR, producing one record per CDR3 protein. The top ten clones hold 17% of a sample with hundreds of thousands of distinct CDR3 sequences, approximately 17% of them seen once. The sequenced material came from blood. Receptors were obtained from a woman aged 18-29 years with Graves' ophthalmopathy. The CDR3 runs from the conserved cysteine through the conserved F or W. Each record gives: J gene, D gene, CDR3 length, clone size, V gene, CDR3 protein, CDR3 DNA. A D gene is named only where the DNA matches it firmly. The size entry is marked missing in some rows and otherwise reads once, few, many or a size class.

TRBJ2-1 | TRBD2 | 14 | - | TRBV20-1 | CSAEDSGGANEQFF | TGCAGTGCTGAGGATAGCGGGGGGGCCAATGAGCAGTTCTTC
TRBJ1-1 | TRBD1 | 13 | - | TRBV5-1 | CASSSGQGDEAFF | TGCGCCAGCAGCTCCGGACAGGGCGATGAAGCTTTCTTT
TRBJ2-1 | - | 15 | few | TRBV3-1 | CASSQTGRAAVEQFF | TGTGCCAGCAGCCAAACCGGTAGGGCAGCGGTTGAGCAGTTCTTC
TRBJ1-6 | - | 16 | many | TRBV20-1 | CSAREPGQRYNSPLHF | TGCAGTGCTAGAGAGCCGGGACAACGATATAATTCACCCCTCCACTTT
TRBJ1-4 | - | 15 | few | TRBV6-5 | CASSYGGMTNEKLFF | TGTGCCAGCAGTTACGGGGGGATGACTAATGAAAAACTGTTTTTT
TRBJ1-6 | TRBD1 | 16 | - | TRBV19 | CASSNPDRGENSPLHF | TGTGCCAGTAGTAACCCGGACAGGGGTGAGAATTCACCCCTCCACTTT
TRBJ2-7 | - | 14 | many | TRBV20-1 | CSARLARQSDEQYF | TGCAGTGCTAGACTCGCTAGGCAGTCGGACGAGCAGTACTTC
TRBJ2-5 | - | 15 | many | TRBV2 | CATKGQGRLFETQYF | TGTGCCACCAAAGGCCAGGGGCGTCTATTTGAGACCCAGTACTTC
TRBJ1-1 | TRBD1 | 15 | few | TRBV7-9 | CASTGQGTLQTEAFF | TGTGCCAGCACCGGACAGGGCACCCTCCAGACTGAAGCTTTCTTT
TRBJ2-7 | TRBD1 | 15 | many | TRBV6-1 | CASSIYRGSVYEQYF | TGTGCCAGCAGCATCTACAGGGGGTCGGTCTACGAGCAGTACTTC
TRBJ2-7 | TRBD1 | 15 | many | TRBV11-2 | CASSSPGTGSYEQYF | TGTGCCAGCAGCTCGCCCGGGACAGGGTCCTACGAGCAGTACTTC
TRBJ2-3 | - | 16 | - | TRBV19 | CASSIRSGASTDTQYF | TGTGCCAGTAGTATCCGCAGTGGGGCTAGCACAGATACGCAGTATTTT
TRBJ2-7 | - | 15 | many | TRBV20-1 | CSAPPLQGQSYEQYF | TGCAGTGCCCCGCCCCTGCAGGGACAATCCTACGAGCAGTACTTC
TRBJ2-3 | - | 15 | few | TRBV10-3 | CAINEQGRGTDTQYF | TGTGCCATCAATGAACAGGGAAGGGGCACAGATACGCAGTATTTT
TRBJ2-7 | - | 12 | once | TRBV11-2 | CASSLPPGEQYF | TGTGCCAGCAGCCTGCCCCCGGGGGAGCAGTACTTC
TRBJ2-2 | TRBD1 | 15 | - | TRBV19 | CASSRGTGNTGELFF | TGTGCCAGTAGTCGGGGGACAGGTAACACCGGGGAGCTGTTTTTT
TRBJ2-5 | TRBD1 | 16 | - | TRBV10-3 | CAISPGQGPYQETQYF | TGTGCCATCAGCCCGGGACAGGGGCCGTACCAAGAGACCCAGTACTTC
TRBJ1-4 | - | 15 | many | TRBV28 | CASARQETTNEKLFF | TGTGCCAGCGCGAGACAGGAAACAACTAATGAAAAACTGTTTTTT
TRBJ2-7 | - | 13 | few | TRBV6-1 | CASTLTATWEQYF | TGTGCCAGCACTCTTACCGCGACTTGGGAGCAGTACTTC
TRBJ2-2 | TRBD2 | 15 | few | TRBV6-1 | CASSYAASGTGELFF | TGTGCCAGCAGTTACGCGGCTAGCGGCACCGGGGAGCTGTTTTTT
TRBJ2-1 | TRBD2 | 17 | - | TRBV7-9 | CASSHPPSGGSYNEQSF | TGTGCCAGCAGCCATCCACCTAGCGGGGGGTCTTACAATGAGCAGTCCTTC
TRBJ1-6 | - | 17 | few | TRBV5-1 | CASSLAFLQGTNSPLHF | TGCGCCAGCAGCTTGGCCTTCCTACAGGGCACTAATTCACCCCTCCACTTT
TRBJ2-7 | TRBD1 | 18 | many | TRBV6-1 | CASVKDTGTGASSYEQYF | TGTGCCAGCGTCAAGGATACCGGGACAGGGGCGAGCTCCTACGAGCAGTACTTC
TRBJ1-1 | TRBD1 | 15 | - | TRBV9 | CASSVVDRGPSEAFF | TGTGCCAGCAGCGTAGTGGACAGGGGGCCAAGTGAAGCTTTCTTT
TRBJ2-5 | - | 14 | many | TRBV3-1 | CASSVGGTQETQYF | TGTGCCAGCAGCGTAGGCGGGACCCAAGAGACCCAGTACTTC
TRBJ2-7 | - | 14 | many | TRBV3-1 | CASSQGGTSYEQYF | TGTGCCAGCAGCCAAGGCGGGACCTCCTACGAGCAGTACTTC
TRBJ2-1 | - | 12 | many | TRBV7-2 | CASSLTGHEQFF | TGTGCCAGCAGCTTAACCGGCCATGAGCAGTTCTTC
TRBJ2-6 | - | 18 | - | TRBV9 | CASSYGGDRETGANVLTF | TGTGCCAGCAGTTACGGTGGGGATAGGGAAACTGGGGCCAACGTCCTGACTTTC
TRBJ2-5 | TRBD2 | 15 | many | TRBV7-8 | CASSLVGGEQETQYF | TGTGCCAGCAGCTTAGTGGGGGGGGAACAAGAGACCCAGTACTTC
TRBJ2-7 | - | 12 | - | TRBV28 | CASTPPRGLQYF | TGTGCCAGCACCCCCCCAAGGGGCCTGCAGTACTTC
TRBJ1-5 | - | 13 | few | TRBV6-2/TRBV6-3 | CASSDILNQPQHF | TGTGCCAGCAGTGACATACTCAATCAGCCCCAGCATTTT
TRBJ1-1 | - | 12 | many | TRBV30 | CAWSPGSFEAFF | TGTGCCTGGAGTCCGGGATCTTTTGAAGCTTTCTTT
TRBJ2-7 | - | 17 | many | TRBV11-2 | CASTLLLGQAGTYEQYF | TGTGCCAGCACCCTCCTCCTCGGGCAGGCGGGAACCTACGAGCAGTACTTC